This passage covers 17 T cell receptor beta chains from one sample sequenced in a study of control samples from healthy donors and cancer patients. The repertoire was sequenced with immunoSEQ multiplex PCR; TCRdb's copy has only in-frame clones and lacks some. The sample has about 100,000 clones, about 90% seen once. The sample comprised blood. These receptors were obtained from a woman between 50 and 59 years old in good health.

V and J are TRBV13 and TRBJ2-3; perhaps TRBD1 as D (7 bases). This CDR3 has 15 residues. V dropped 4 bases and J dropped 7 bases, with 18 bases sitting between them. The germline gives CDR1 PRHDT, CDR2 FYEKMQ (reference sequence). In nucleotides, the CDR3 is TGTGCCAGCAGCTCGCCGGGCCAGGGGGGATATACGCAGTATTTT. Its protein is CASSSPGQGGYTQYF.

The chain employs TRBV12-3 or TRBV12-4 and TRBJ1-1, with 9 bases lining up with TRBD1. This CDR3 is built from 12 residues. Trimming removed 8 bases from V and 6 bases from J; junction bases left unmatched: 4. Written as DNA, the CDR3 is TGTGCCAGCGGACAGGGGTTGGCTGAAGCTTTCTTT. It is translated as CASGQGLAEAFF.

The rearrangement uses TRBV27 and TRBJ2-1; TRBD1 matches 10 bases. Germline V gene lookup returns CDR1 MNHEY and CDR2 SMNVEV (reference sequence). The J segment lost 6 bases and the V segment lost 5 bases, leaving 10 bases of the junction unmatched. The CDR3 is 16 amino acids. This CDR3 reads CASSHHPDRGANEQFF. The CDR3 coding sequence is TGTGCCAGCAGTCATCACCCGGACAGGGGGGCCAATGAGCAGTTCTTC.

This chain joins TRBV3-1 (or the pseudogene TRBV3-2) and TRBJ1-4; D ambiguous. The V end was cut by 6 bases, the J end by 8 bases, with 13 bases between. Per the germline V gene, CDR1 is LGHDT and CDR2 is YNNKEL (reference sequence). There are 13 residues in the CDR3. The CDR3 nucleotides are TGTGCCAGCAGGGGAGTCGGAGGAGAAAAACTGTTTTTT. Encoded protein: CASRGVGGEKLFF.

The chain recombines TRBV2 with TRBJ1-4; TRBD1 aligns across 9 bases. Germline V lookup: CDR1 SNHLY, CDR2 FYNNEI. Germline trimming cut 10 bases from V and 4 bases from J; bases unmatched to any gene: 4. The CDR3 runs to 13 residues. CDR3 protein: CATTGQGNEKLFF. CDR3 sequence (DNA): TGTGCCACAACGGGACAGGGTAATGAAAAACTGTTTTTT.

The chain couples TRBV2 to TRBJ2-2; 16 nucleotides agree with TRBD2. Looked up from germline, CDR1 is SNHLY and CDR2 is FYNNEI. This CDR3 has 17 amino acids. V lost 4 bases, J lost 7 bases, and 6 bases stayed unmatched. CDR3 protein: CASSVGLAGGPSGELFF. As DNA, the CDR3 is TGTGCCAGCAGTGTGGGACTAGCGGGGGGGCCGAGCGGGGAGCTGTTTTTT. Combining the CDR3 with reference TRBV2 and TRBJ2-2 gives the whole variable domain EPEVTQTPSHQVTQMGQEVILRCVPISNHLYFYWYRQILGQKVEFLVSFYNNEISEKSEIFDDQFSVERPDGSNFTLKIRSTKLEDSAMYFCASSVGLAGGPSGELFFGEGSRLTVL.

This rearrangement joins TRBV3-1 (or the pseudogene TRBV3-2) to TRBJ1-2; D uncertain. Between the trimmed V and J ends, which lost 0 bases and 4 bases, there was a span of 15 bases. This CDR3 region has 16 residues. The germline gives CDR1 LGHDT, CDR2 YNNKEL (reference sequence). The CDR3 DNA is TGTGCCAGCAGCCAAGAAATTAAGAAACATTCCTATGGCTACACCTTC. Its translation is CASSQEIKKHSYGYTF.

The chain couples TRBV2 to TRBJ1-4, with unresolved D. Trimming removed 6 bases from V and 11 bases from J, with 13 bases in between. CDR1 is SNHLY and CDR2 is FYNNEI in the germline V gene. This CDR3 has 12 residues. CDR3 bases: TGTGCCAGCAGAAGTGACCGTACGAAACTGTTTTTT. This encodes CASRSDRTKLFF.

The rearrangement links TRBV6-5 to TRBJ2-7; 14 nucleotides match TRBD2. V lost 7 bases, J lost 5 bases, and 7 bases stayed unmatched. Germline CDR1 is MNHEY and CDR2 is SVGAGI. The CDR3 loop spans 15 amino acids. The chain's CDR3 is CASKLGLAGVDEQYV. The CDR3 DNA sequence: TGTGCCAGCAAGTTGGGACTAGCGGGAGTCGACGAGCAGTACGTC.

V and J are TRBV14 and TRBJ2-3, with D possibly TRBD1 on 6 matching bases. Germline V lookup: CDR1 SGHDN, CDR2 FVKESK. V was clipped by 4 bases and J by 2 bases, with 13 bases between them. This CDR3 is 15 amino acids long. The CDR3 coding sequence is TGTGCCAGCAGCCTTTTCACAGGGAACACAGATACGCAGTATTTT. Amino acids: CASSLFTGNTDTQYF. The full variable domain, its missing parts supplied by reference TRBV14 and TRBJ2-3, is EAGVTQFPSHSVIEKGQTVTLRCDPISGHDNLYWYRRVMGKEIKFLLHFVKESKQDESGMPNNRFLAERTGGTYSTLKVQPAELEDSGVYFCASSLFTGNTDTQYFGPGTRLTVL.

This clone was detected once. J is TRBJ2-7 and V is TRBV21-1; the table's D call, TRBD1, has no DNA check behind it. TRBV21-1 is termed a pseudogene. This CDR3 is built from 14 residues. DNA for the CDR3: TGTGCCAGCAGCACAGGGTCCAGACCCTACGAGCAGTACGTC. The encoded protein is CASSTGSRPYEQYV.

The rearrangement links TRBV7-9 to TRBJ2-1, with 11 nucleotides matching TRBD2. The V gene end was trimmed by 4 bases and the J gene end by 1 base; junction bases not matched to a gene: 3. This CDR3 region has 16 residues. Germline CDR1 SEHNR, CDR2 FQNEAQ (reference sequence). The CDR3 coding sequence is TGTGCCAGCAGCTGGGGACTAGCGGAATCCTACAATGAGCAGTTCTTC. Residues: CASSWGLAESYNEQFF. The full variable domain, rest sourced from reference TRBV7-9 and TRBJ2-1, is DTGVSQNPRHKITKRGQNVTFRCDPISEHNRLYWYRQTLGQGPEFLTYFQNEAQLEKSRLLSDRFSAERPKGSFSTLEIQRTEQGDSAMYLCASSWGLAESYNEQFFGPGTRLTVL.

The chain links TRBV7-9 to TRBJ1-5; possible D gene TRBD1, 6 bases. CDR3 length: 15 amino acids. The V and J ends lost 5 bases and 2 bases respectively, with 13 bases between them. CDR1 and CDR2 from the germline V gene are SEHNR and FQNEAQ (reference sequence). Written as DNA, the CDR3 is TGTGCCAGCAGCCGCCAGGGGTCGGGCAATCAGCCCCAGCATTTT. This codes for CASSRQGSGNQPQHF.

The V gene is TRBV4-3, the J gene TRBJ1-6, with D perhaps matching TRBD1 (6 bases). The ends were cut back, 4 bases at V and 8 bases at J, with 12 bases in the middle. This CDR3 comprises 14 residues. Germline V gene sequence: CDR1 LGHNA, CDR2 YSLEER. CDR3 nucleotide sequence: TGCGCCAGCAGCCTAGACAGGCGTGATTCACCCCTCCACTTT. Encoded protein: CASSLDRRDSPLHF.

This chain uses TRBV9 with TRBJ2-5; D unresolved. CDR1 is SGDLS and CDR2 is YYNGEE in the germline V gene. The CDR3 runs to 14 residues. The V end lost 2 bases, the J end lost 0 bases, and 8 bases lay between the germline ends. CDR3 bases: TGTGCCAGCAGCGTGGTCTGGGACCAAGAGACCCAGTACTTC. Protein sequence: CASSVVWDQETQYF. The complete variable domain, with remaining parts taken from reference TRBV9 and TRBJ2-5, reads DSGVTQTPKHLITATGQRVTLRCSPRSGDLSVYWYQQSLDQGLQFLIQYYNGEERAKGNILERFSAQQFPDLHSELNLSSLELGDSALYFCASSVVWDQETQYFGPGTRLLVL.

This clone was detected ten times or more. V and J are TRBV18 and TRBJ2-7, with 9 positions matching TRBD2. J gave up 6 bases and V 3 bases, and 12 bases lay outside the gene matches. Germline V gives CDR1 KGHSH, CDR2 LQKENI. The CDR3 covers 16 residues. Written as DNA, the CDR3 is TGTGCCAGCTCACCCGGAGGCGGGAGGGCCCCCAGCGAGCAGTACGTC. It is translated as CASSPGGGRAPSEQYV.

The V and J genes are TRBV5-1 and TRBJ2-1, with a tentative D call TRBD2 (5 bases). The CDR3 contains 13 residues. From germline, CDR1 is SGHRS and CDR2 YFSETQ. The V gene lost 4 bases and the J gene lost 5 bases, with 10 bases spanning the gap. CDR3 region: CASSQLADNEQFF. The CDR3 nucleotides are TGCGCCAGCAGCCAGCTAGCCGACAATGAGCAGTTCTTC.